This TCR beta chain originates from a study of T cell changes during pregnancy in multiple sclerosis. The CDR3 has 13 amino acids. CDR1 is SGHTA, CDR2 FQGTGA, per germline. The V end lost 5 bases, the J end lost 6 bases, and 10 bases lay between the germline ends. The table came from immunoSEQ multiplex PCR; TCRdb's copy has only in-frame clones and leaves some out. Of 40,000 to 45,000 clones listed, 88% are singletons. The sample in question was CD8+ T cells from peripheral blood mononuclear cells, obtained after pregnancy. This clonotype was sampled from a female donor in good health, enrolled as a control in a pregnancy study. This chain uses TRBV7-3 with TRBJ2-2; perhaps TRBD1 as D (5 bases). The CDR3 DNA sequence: TGTGCCAGCAGCCCGGACAACGCCGGGGAGCTGTTTTTT. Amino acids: CASSPDNAGELFF.